These 24 T cell receptor beta chains originate from one sample sequenced in a study of blood T cell repertoires in COVID-19. TCRdb's table, derived via immunoSEQ multiplex PCR, lists solely in-frame clones and lacks some. The data show about 110,000 clones, 70% to 90% seen once. Sequenced: peripheral blood. The receptors derive from a woman in her seventies who had recovered from COVID-19.

This chain joins TRBV19 and TRBJ1-4; 9 nucleotides align to TRBD1. Per the germline V gene, CDR1 is LNHDA and CDR2 is SQIVND (reference sequence). The CDR3 is 15 amino acids. The trim removed 5 bases at V and 4 bases at J, leaving 5 bases unmatched. Here the CDR3 reads CASSPYRGLNEKLFF. The CDR3 DNA reads as TGTGCCAGTAGTCCCTACAGGGGGCTTAATGAAAAACTGTTTTTT.

CDR3 nucleotide sequence: TGTGCCAGCTCAATCAGGGCCCTAGAGACCCAGTACTTC. Amino acids: CASSIRALETQYF. The chain has TRBV18 and TRBJ2-5, with D perhaps TRBD1 (5 bases). CDR1 KGHSH and CDR2 LQKENI come from the germline V gene. The CDR3 consists of 13 residues. The V end lost 5 bases, the J end lost 4 bases, and 11 bases lay between the germline ends.

The chain couples TRBV4-1 to TRBJ1-2, with 7 bases fitting TRBD1. The CDR3 loop spans 15 amino acids. Per germline, CDR1 MGHRA and CDR2 YSYEKL. Losses at the gene ends were 2 bases for V and 2 bases for J; bases not matched to a gene: 5. The CDR3 nucleotides are TGCGCCAGCAGCCAACGCCGACAGGGCAACTATGGCTACACCTTC. It yields the protein CASSQRRQGNYGYTF.

The chain combines TRBV6-6 with TRBJ2-7; TRBD1 matches at 9 bases. Trimming at V came to 8 bases and at J to 3 bases, leaving 14 bases not matched to a gene. The CDR3 runs to 16 residues. Germline CDR1 is MNHNY and CDR2 is SVGAGI (reference sequence). CDR3 in DNA: TGTGCCAGCGGACATGGGACAGGGAAGGCGTACTACGAGCAGTACTTC. Translating it yields CASGHGTGKAYYEQYF.

This chain links TRBV10-3 with TRBJ2-5; TRBD1 agrees at 9 bases. CDR3 length equals 14 residues. The V and J ends lost 10 bases and 1 base, in that order; junction bases with no gene match: 7. Germline-derived CDR1 and CDR2 are ENHRY and SYGVKD. DNA for the CDR3: TGTGCCACTCTGGACAGGGGACTCCAAGAGACCCAGTACTTC. As protein: CATLDRGLQETQYF.

This chain joins TRBV9 and TRBJ2-2; TRBD1 aligns across 10 bases. J lost 6 bases, V lost 2 bases, and 4 bases had no gene match. From germline, CDR1 is SGDLS and CDR2 YYNGEE. CDR3 length equals 15 residues. The CDR3 nucleotides are TGTGCCAGCAGCGTTGGGACAGGGGAGGCCGGGGAGCTGTTTTTT. Translation: CASSVGTGEAGELFF.

The rearrangement links TRBV18 to TRBJ2-2; 8 bases line up with TRBD2. V lost 2 bases, J lost 1 base, and 3 bases stayed unmatched. The CDR3 sequence is 16 residues long. Germline V gives CDR1 KGHSH, CDR2 LQKENI. The CDR3 loop reads CASSPTSGLNTGELFF. The CDR3 DNA sequence: TGTGCCAGCTCACCAACTAGCGGCCTGAACACCGGGGAGCTGTTTTTT.

The chain employs TRBV4-2 and TRBJ1-3; possible D gene TRBD1, 5 bases. Per germline, CDR1 LGHNA and CDR2 YNFKEQ. The CDR3 extends over 16 amino acids. With 4 bases removed from V and 2 bases from J, the gap between germline ends came to 15 bases. In DNA form, the CDR3 reads TGTGCCAGCAGCCTTGACCGGGGCGGGACTGGAAACACCATATATTTT. Its protein product is CASSLDRGGTGNTIYF.

This chain joins TRBV6-6 and TRBJ2-1, with a weak D call TRBD1 (5 bases). CDR1 and CDR2 from the germline V gene are MNHNY and SVGAGI (reference sequence). This CDR3 has 13 amino acids. Trimming took 6 bases from V and 8 from J, leaving 14 bases between them. The CDR3 DNA is TGTGCCAGCAGCCCTGGGGCACGACATGAGCAGTTCTTC. It yields the protein CASSPGARHEQFF.

This clone was counted a single time. This chain joins TRBV6-5 and TRBJ1-6, with D maybe TRBD1 (5 bases). V lost 0 bases to trimming and J lost 9 bases, with 12 bases between them. This CDR3 is 15 amino acids long. CDR1 and CDR2 (germline): MNHEY, SVGAGI. The CDR3: CASSYSEGLGSPLHF. CDR3 coding DNA: TGTGCCAGCAGTTACTCGGAGGGGTTGGGTTCACCCCTCCACTTT.

The chain couples TRBV4-2 to TRBJ2-7; 8 bases are shared with TRBD2. In germline, CDR1 is LGHNA, CDR2 YNFKEQ. Trimming cost V 4 bases and J 7 bases; bases outside gene matches: 18. This CDR3 is 17 amino acids long. Here the CDR3 DNA reads TGTGCCAGCAGCCTAGGCCCGACGGGAGGGTTAAGAGGGGAGCAGTACTTC. As protein: CASSLGPTGGLRGEQYF.

The V gene is TRBV18, the J gene TRBJ2-4; TRBD1 matches at 7 bases. V was clipped by 3 bases and J by 8 bases; unmatched bases: 4. The CDR3 has 13 residues. Germline lookup yields CDR1 KGHSH and CDR2 LQKENI. DNA for the CDR3: TGTGCCAGCTCACCTCAGCAGGGGGACATTCAGTACTTC. This translates into CASSPQQGDIQYF.

V is TRBV7-9 and J is TRBJ2-5; 7 nucleotides match TRBD1. The CDR3 is 16 amino acids. Germline CDR1 is SEHNR and CDR2 is FQNEAQ (reference sequence). Unmatched junction bases numbered 10, after V lost 4 bases and J lost 2 bases. For the CDR3, the DNA is TGTGCCAGCAGCTCCGACAGGGCCCTCTCGCAAGAGACCCAGTACTTC. This sequence encodes CASSSDRALSQETQYF.

This chain links TRBV24-1 with TRBJ2-5; 10 nucleotides match TRBD1. The CDR3 runs 15 residues. The V gene's germline CDR1 is KGHDR and CDR2 SFDVKD. The V gene end was trimmed by 5 bases and the J gene end by 0 bases; junction bases not matched to a gene: 2. CDR3: CATSGTGGNQETQYF. The CDR3 DNA reads TGTGCCACCAGTGGGACAGGGGGTAACCAAGAGACCCAGTACTTC.

The chain combines TRBV28 with TRBJ1-1, with 8 bases fitting TRBD1. Germline CDR1 is MDHEN and CDR2 is SYDVKM. CDR3 length: 14 residues. V was clipped by 7 bases and J by 6 bases; unmatched bases: 10. DNA of the CDR3: TGTGCCAGCACCATTCAGGGGGCGCGGGCTGAAGCTTTCTTT. Encoded protein: CASTIQGARAEAFF.

The sample holds one count of this clone. The chain recombines TRBV28 with TRBJ1-5; weak D call: TRBD1 (6 bases). This CDR3 is built from 16 residues. V dropped 3 bases and J dropped 4 bases, with 16 bases sitting between them. Germline CDR1 reads MDHEN; CDR2 reads SYDVKM. The CDR3 protein is CASSFPSNRVNQPQHF. The CDR3, as DNA: TGTGCCAGCAGTTTTCCCTCCAACAGGGTTAATCAGCCCCAGCATTTT.

The chain recombines TRBV7-2 with TRBJ2-3, with 13 bases fitting TRBD2. Germline CDR1 SGHTA, CDR2 FQGNSA. The V gene end was trimmed by 1 base and the J gene end by 6 bases; junction bases not matched to a gene: 4. The CDR3 extends over 16 amino acids. CDR3 DNA sequence: TGTGCCAGCAGCTTAGTTGGACTAGCGGGGGTGGATACGCAGTATTTT. Amino acids: CASSLVGLAGVDTQYF.

This rearrangement joins TRBV18 to TRBJ1-1; 9 nucleotides match TRBD1. V shed 2 bases and J 6 bases; nucleotides not matched to a gene: 1. The CDR3 totals 13 residues. Germline lookup yields CDR1 KGHSH and CDR2 LQKENI. CDR3 amino acids: CASSPGQGSEAFF. The CDR3 DNA follows: TGTGCCAGCTCACCAGGACAGGGGTCTGAAGCTTTCTTT. Full variable domain (outside the CDR3, taken from reference TRBV18 and TRBJ1-1): NAGVMQNPRHLVRRRGQEARLRCSPMKGHSHVYWYRQLPEEGLKFMVYLQKENIIDESGMPKERFSAEFPKEGPSILRIQQVVRGDSAAYFCASSPGQGSEAFFGQGTRLTVV.

This clone has more than one count but fewer than ten. Within the sample, other DNA sequences also encode this same CDR3. The CDR3 protein is CASSLSQGAYEQYF. The CDR3 region has the DNA TGTGCCAGCAGCCTATCACAGGGGGCATACGAGCAGTACTTC. V is TRBV7-9 and J is TRBJ2-7; 9 bases are shared with TRBD1. The CDR3 is made up of 14 amino acids. Germline CDR1 reads SEHNR; CDR2 reads FQNEAQ (reference sequence). J lost 4 bases, V lost 5 bases, and 6 bases had no gene match.

The chain carries TRBV19 and TRBJ1-1, with 10 positions matching TRBD1. From germline, CDR1 is LNHDA and CDR2 SQIVND (reference sequence). V trimming: 7 bases; J trimming: 4 bases; junction bases outside the gene matches: 6. The CDR3 has 14 residues. CDR3: CASTEGQGPTEAFF. The DNA of the CDR3 is TGTGCCAGTACCGAGGGACAGGGGCCCACTGAAGCTTTCTTT.

This chain links TRBV5-4 with TRBJ2-5; D may be TRBD2 (6 bases). Trimming cost V 3 bases and J 2 bases, with 14 bases left between them. This CDR3 comprises 15 residues. The germline V gene encodes CDR1 SGHNT and CDR2 YYREEE (reference sequence). CDR3 nucleotides: TGTGCCAGCAGCTATGACTGGGGGAGGCAAGAGACCCAGTACTTC. This translates into CASSYDWGRQETQYF.

This clone was found once. This rearrangement joins TRBV7-2 to TRBJ2-2, with D possibly TRBD1 on 7 matching bases. Trimming left V 0 bases short and J 13 bases short, with 12 bases between. The CDR3 runs 13 residues. In germline, CDR1 is SGHTA, CDR2 FQGNSA. The CDR3 region has the DNA TGTGCCAGCAGCTTAGCCCGACAGGGAGGGCTGTTTTTT. Translating gives CASSLARQGGLFF.

The CDR3 region is CASSLAGGKYNEQFF. CDR3 DNA: TGTGCCAGCAGCTTAGCGGGGGGGAAATACAATGAGCAGTTCTTC. The chain has TRBV11-2 and TRBJ2-1; 8 bases match TRBD2. Trimming cost V 1 base and J 4 bases; bases outside gene matches: 3. Germline assignment: CDR1 SGHAT and CDR2 FQNNGV. There are 15 residues in the CDR3.

The chain is built from TRBV19 and TRBJ1-5; D is unclear. V dropped 7 bases and J dropped 5 bases, with 24 bases sitting between them. The germline V gene has CDR1 LNHDA and CDR2 SQIVND (reference sequence). This CDR3 is 17 amino acids long. The DNA for the CDR3 is TGTGCCAGTACCACCTCGGCGCGGAGGCGGGGTCATCAGCCCCAGCATTTT. Translated: CASTTSARRRGHQPQHF.